What follows is one TCR beta chain and its context. This CDR3 has 15 residues. V was clipped by 4 bases and J by 4 bases, with 14 bases between them. Looked up from germline, CDR1 is MNHEY and CDR2 is SMNVEV (reference sequence). These data come from a study of blood T cell repertoires in COVID-19. Whole-study context: COVID-19 samples from acute and convalescent phases originated in the United States, Italy and Spain. Sample material is recorded as cDNA or gDNA derived from T cells, B-cell-depleted T cells, or PBMCs.

In the original processing: Reference gene primer amplification in the assay estimated nucleated cell counts. The protocol was immunoSEQ multiplex PCR, while the TCRdb copy is restricted to in-frame clones and leaves out a portion. Clonal size and the V and J genes are those of that table, whereas D and trimming came from the DNA. Of 200,000 to 300,000 clones listed, 80% to 90% are singletons. The V call is TRBV27, the J call TRBJ2-1; D might be TRBD2 (5 bases). The receptor was isolated from a man in his fifties or sixties with acute or convalescent COVID-19. Specimen: peripheral blood. CDR3 protein: CASSSHREKYNEQFF. As DNA, the CDR3 is TGTGCCAGCAGTTCCCATCGGGAAAAGTACAATGAGCAGTTCTTC.